The TCR beta chain under discussion was sequenced for a study of T cell changes during pregnancy in multiple sclerosis. The V gene lost 4 bases and the J gene lost 0 bases, with 8 bases spanning the gap. This CDR3 spans 13 amino acids. Germline V CDR1 and CDR2: SGHDT, YYEEEE. Method: immunoSEQ multiplex PCR; TCRdb's copy keeps in-frame clones and lacks some. The table lists some 80,000 clones, around 89% of them singletons. This rearrangement joins TRBV5-6 to TRBJ2-7, with a weak D call TRBD2 (6 bases). This TCR was recovered from a female donor in good health, enrolled as a control in a pregnancy study. Source: peripheral blood, taken in the first trimester of pregnancy. DNA of the CDR3: TGTGCCAGCAGCGCGGGATACTCCTACGAGCAGTACTTC. Protein sequence: CASSAGYSYEQYF.